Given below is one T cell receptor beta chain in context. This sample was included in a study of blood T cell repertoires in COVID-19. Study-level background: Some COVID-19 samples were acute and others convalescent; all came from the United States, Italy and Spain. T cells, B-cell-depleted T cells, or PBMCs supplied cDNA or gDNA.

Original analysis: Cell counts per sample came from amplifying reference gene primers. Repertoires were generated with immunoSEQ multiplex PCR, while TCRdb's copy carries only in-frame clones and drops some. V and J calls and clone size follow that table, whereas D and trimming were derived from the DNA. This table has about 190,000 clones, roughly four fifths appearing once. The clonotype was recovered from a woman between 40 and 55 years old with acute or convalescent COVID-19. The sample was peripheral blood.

The CDR3 loop is CASSVTVTQPQHF. The CDR3 coding sequence is TGTGCCAGCAGTGTGACAGTGACTCAGCCCCAGCATTTT. This sequence joins TRBV28 and TRBJ1-5, with a tentative D call TRBD1 (5 bases). The V end was cut by 5 bases, the J end by 6 bases, with 11 bases between. The germline CDR1 and CDR2 sequences are MDHEN and SYDVKM. This CDR3 contains 13 residues.